This T cell receptor beta chain stems from a study of T cell responses to AZD1222 COVID-19 vaccine. Study-wide background: Whether given at about 4 or about 12 weeks, second doses were pooled. Study results and caveats: Distributed over spike, vaccine-associated CD4 TCRs predominated at 160-218 and 743-854. Nearly half of spike-specific TCRs reportedly target unmutated variant regions.

Trimming at V came to 6 bases and at J to 4 bases, leaving 6 bases not matched to a gene. This CDR3 comprises 15 residues. Germline CDR1 reads LNHDA; CDR2 reads SQIVND (reference sequence). Repertoires were generated with immunoSEQ multiplex PCR, while TCRdb's copy carries only in-frame clones and drops some. The repertoire consists of about 140,000 clones, with about 91% occurring once and the leading ten covering 2.5% to 3%. As regards this clone: Its target is not known.

This TCR was sampled from an adult in good health. This rearrangement joins TRBV19 to TRBJ2-2, with TRBD2 matching over 9 bases. This specimen was peripheral blood, taken on day 0 of AZD1222 vaccination. The CDR3 sequence: CASSLAGWSTGELFF. CDR3 bases: TGTGCCAGTAGCCTAGCGGGATGGAGCACCGGGGAGCTGTTTTTT.